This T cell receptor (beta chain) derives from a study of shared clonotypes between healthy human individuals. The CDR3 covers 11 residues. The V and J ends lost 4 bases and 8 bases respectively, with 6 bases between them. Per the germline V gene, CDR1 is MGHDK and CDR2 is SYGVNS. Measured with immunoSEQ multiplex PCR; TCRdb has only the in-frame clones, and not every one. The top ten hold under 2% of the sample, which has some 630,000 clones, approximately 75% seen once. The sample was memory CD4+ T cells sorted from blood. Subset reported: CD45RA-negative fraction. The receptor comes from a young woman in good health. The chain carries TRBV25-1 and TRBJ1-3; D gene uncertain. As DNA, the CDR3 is TGTGCCAGCAGTGTACGGCACACCATATATTTT. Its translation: CASSVRHTIYF.